This entry lists 30 T cell receptor beta chains sequenced from one sample in a study of blood T cell repertoires in COVID-19 (dated by TCRdb to 2020 to 2021). Library preparation employed the immunoSEQ multiplex PCR assay. In its TCRdb copy, this immuneACCESS table keeps in-frame sequences only and misses some clones. Where compared with another copy, unresolved V genes explain less than half of these, and the others have no known cause. The sample has 250,000 to 350,000 clones on record, less than 90% of them singletons. The top ten clones comprise 3% of the sample. The source material was PBMCs or T cells enriched from blood (not recorded which). The receptors here all came from a woman in her fifties or sixties who had recovered from COVID-19.

The rearrangement links TRBV2 to TRBJ1-5; 7 bases align to TRBD1. The V segment lost 4 bases and the J segment 2 bases; nucleotides outside the gene matches: 2. Germline V gene data show CDR1 as SNHLY and CDR2 as FYNNEI. The CDR3 runs to 14 residues. CDR3 residues: CASSGQGGNQPQHF. CDR3 DNA: TGTGCCAGCAGTGGACAGGGCGGCAATCAGCCCCAGCATTTT.

The chain recombines TRBV19 with TRBJ1-1; D perhaps matches TRBD1 (5 bases). Trimming took off 1 base at V and 4 bases at J, with 16 bases between the two ends. The CDR3 totals 16 residues. Germline CDR1 is LNHDA and CDR2 is SQIVND (reference sequence). CDR3 bases: TGTGCCAGTAGTATAGCTCAGGGTAGGATGGGCACTGAAGCTTTCTTT. Amino acid sequence: CASSIAQGRMGTEAFF.

J is TRBJ1-5 and V is TRBV28; D ambiguous. Germline CDR1 and CDR2: MDHEN and SYDVKM. V lost 2 bases and J 1 base, leaving 9 bases between the germline ends. The CDR3 is 15 residues long. DNA for the CDR3: TGTGCCAGCAGTTTAGAGGTCAGCAGCAATCAGCCCCAGCATTTT. This translates into CASSLEVSSNQPQHF. Drawing the rest from reference TRBV28 and TRBJ1-5, the complete variable domain is DVKVTQSSRYLVKRTGEKVFLECVQDMDHENMFWYRQDPGLGLRLIYFSYDVKMKEKGDIPEGYSVSREKKERFSLILESASTNQTSMYLCASSLEVSSNQPQHFGDGTRLSIL.

V gene TRBV6-2 or TRBV6-3 combines with J gene TRBJ1-5; TRBD1 aligns across 7 bases. The germline V gene has CDR1 MNHEY and CDR2 SVGEGT. The CDR3 length is 15 residues. The trim removed 4 bases at V and 6 bases at J, leaving 9 bases unmatched. The CDR3 here is CASSSSRQGSQPQHF. For the CDR3, the DNA is TGTGCCAGCAGTTCCTCCAGACAGGGCAGTCAGCCCCAGCATTTT.

The CDR3 spells CSARGTGNNNQPQHF. As DNA, the CDR3 is TGCAGTGCTCGTGGGACAGGGAATAACAATCAGCCCCAGCATTTT. The chain links TRBV20-1 to TRBJ1-5, with 9 bases aligning to TRBD1. V lost 5 bases to trimming and J lost 3 bases; unmatched junction nucleotides: 8. Germline V gene data show CDR1 as DFQATT and CDR2 as SNEGSKA (reference sequence). The CDR3 sequence is 15 residues long.

The rearrangement links TRBV29-1 to TRBJ2-3; 10 bases map to TRBD2. The CDR3 extends over 18 amino acids. V lost 0 bases and J lost 1; bases outside the gene matches: 10. Germline loops: CDR1 SQVTM, CDR2 ANQGSEA. The CDR3: CSVEERGAGTSGTDTQYF. CDR3 sequence (DNA): TGCAGCGTTGAAGAGCGGGGAGCCGGGACTAGCGGCACAGATACGCAGTATTTT.

The V and J genes are TRBV28 and TRBJ1-4; maybe TRBD1 (5 bases). This CDR3 has 13 residues. V was trimmed by 6 bases and J by 2 bases, leaving 7 bases between them. Looked up from germline, CDR1 is MDHEN and CDR2 is SYDVKM. The CDR3 DNA is TGTGCCAGCAGGGGGGGGACTAATGAAAAACTGTTTTTT. This codes for CASRGGTNEKLFF. Complete variable domain (other parts from reference TRBV28 and TRBJ1-4): DVKVTQSSRYLVKRTGEKVFLECVQDMDHENMFWYRQDPGLGLRLIYFSYDVKMKEKGDIPEGYSVSREKKERFSLILESASTNQTSMYLCASRGGTNEKLFFGSGTQLSVL.

This clone has more than one count but fewer than ten. This sequence joins TRBV30 and TRBJ2-3; no clear D gene. CDR1 and CDR2 from the germline V gene are GTSNPN and SVGIG (reference sequence). Trimming left V 2 bases short and J 5 bases short, with 8 bases between. This CDR3 region has 12 residues. For the CDR3, the DNA is TGTGCCTGGAGTAGGAGAAAAGATACGCAGTATTTT. Its translation: CAWSRRKDTQYF.

J is TRBJ2-1 and V is TRBV6-4; 7 nucleotides agree with TRBD2. Germline CDR1 and CDR2: MRHNA and SNTAGT. Losses at the gene ends were 5 bases for V and 8 bases for J; bases not matched to a gene: 9. The length of the CDR3 is 14 residues. The CDR3 DNA sequence: TGTGCCAGCAGTAAGGGAGGGCTTACCGATGAGCAGTTCTTC. Translation gives CASSKGGLTDEQFF.

CDR3 loop: CASSDGLAYNEQFF. Written as DNA, the CDR3 is TGTGCCAGCAGCGACGGACTAGCTTACAATGAGCAGTTCTTC. The chain links TRBV11-2 to TRBJ2-1; the match to TRBD2 covers 8 bases. This CDR3 has 14 residues. The trim removed 5 bases at V and 4 bases at J, leaving 4 bases unmatched. Per germline, CDR1 SGHAT and CDR2 FQNNGV.

The chain combines TRBV4-3 with TRBJ2-3, with 11 bases lining up with TRBD2. This CDR3 spans 19 amino acids. Germline values: CDR1 LGHNA, CDR2 YSLEER. With 0 bases clipped from V and 3 bases from J, the junction kept 11 bases outside the gene matches. CDR3: CASSQDLQLAGVSTDTQYF. In DNA form, the CDR3 reads TGCGCCAGCAGCCAAGATTTGCAACTAGCGGGAGTTTCTACAGATACGCAGTATTTT.

The chain joins TRBV27 to TRBJ1-6; possibly TRBD1 for D (6 bases). CDR1 is MNHEY, CDR2 SMNVEV, per germline (reference sequence). CDR3 length equals 15 residues. The V and J ends lost 7 bases and 5 bases respectively, with 15 bases between them. CDR3 nucleotides: TGTGCCAGCATCGGGACGTACAGGGATAATTCACCCCTCCACTTT. Translation gives CASIGTYRDNSPLHF.

This clone appeared once. The gene calls are TRBV6-5 and TRBJ1-5; no firm D call. The germline V gene has CDR1 MNHEY and CDR2 SVGAGI. CDR3 length equals 13 residues. Trimming removed 0 bases from V and 6 bases from J, with 6 bases in between. The CDR3 bases are TGTGCCAGCAGTTACTCATCCGGTCAGCCCCAGCATTTT. Encoded protein: CASSYSSGQPQHF.

This clone was detected only once. The DNA of the CDR3 is TGTGCCAGTCCATATCTGGAAATAGGGGAAGGCTACACCTTC. It codes for CASPYLEIGEGYTF. This chain connects TRBV6-5 to TRBJ1-2, with a weak D call TRBD1 (5 bases). The V end lost 9 bases, the J end lost 8 bases, and 22 bases lay between the germline ends. This CDR3 is built from 14 residues. Per the germline V gene, CDR1 is MNHEY and CDR2 is SVGAGI.

V and J are TRBV2 and TRBJ2-7; 7 bases align to TRBD2. The CDR3 contains 14 residues. J was trimmed by 5 bases and V by 8 bases; bases with no gene match: 12. Germline values: CDR1 SNHLY, CDR2 FYNNEI. The CDR3 bases are TGTGCCAGCGCCAGTGGGGGGGAAGGGGACGAGCAGTACTTC. It specifies CASASGGEGDEQYF.

The chain employs TRBV2 and TRBJ1-1; a weak D match, TRBD1 (5 bases). Germline V gene data show CDR1 as SNHLY and CDR2 as FYNNEI. The CDR3 has 14 residues. The V and J ends lost 1 base and 1 base respectively, with 7 bases between them. CDR3 DNA: TGTGCCAGCAGTGAAGGCGGACAGAACACTGAAGCTTTCTTT. It is translated as CASSEGGQNTEAFF.

V usage is TRBV14 and J usage is TRBJ1-4, with D unresolved. Germline V gene lookup returns CDR1 SGHDN and CDR2 FVKESK. This CDR3 has 16 residues. V lost 2 bases and J lost 8, with 18 bases in between. The CDR3 nucleotides read TGTGCCAGCAGCCAAAGTTATCTGGGAGTGCGAGAAAAACTGTTTTTT. It translates to CASSQSYLGVREKLFF.

As concerns this clone: Other DNA variants within this sample encode the same CDR3. V and J are TRBV28 and TRBJ2-1, with TRBD2 matching over 8 bases. The V gene end was trimmed by 6 bases and the J gene end by 6 bases; junction bases not matched to a gene: 10. Germline loops: CDR1 MDHEN, CDR2 SYDVKM. The CDR3 consists of 15 residues. The CDR3 loop is CASSLGLAGGNEQFF. The CDR3 DNA follows: TGTGCCAGCAGCCTGGGGCTAGCGGGTGGCAATGAGCAGTTCTTC.

The chain uses TRBV5-1 and TRBJ2-3, with 9 bases aligning to TRBD2. This CDR3 spans 16 amino acids. Germline V lookup: CDR1 SGHRS, CDR2 YFSETQ. Trimming removed 1 base from V and 0 bases from J; junction bases left unmatched: 3. CDR3 sequence (DNA): TGCGCCAGCAGCTTGCCGCTAGCGGGGAGCACAGATACGCAGTATTTT. This gives the protein CASSLPLAGSTDTQYF.

The gene calls are TRBV6-5 and TRBJ1-2; 7 bases map to TRBD1. With V trimmed by 6 bases and J by 1 base, 5 bases remained unmatched. Germline-derived CDR1 and CDR2 are MNHEY and SVGAGI. The CDR3 runs to 14 residues. The CDR3 sequence is CASRPGQLNYGYTF. The DNA for the CDR3 is TGTGCCAGCAGACCGGGACAGCTTAACTATGGCTACACCTTC.

CDR3 coding DNA: TGTGCCATCAGACCGGGACTAGCGGGAAGTGGGGAGCAGTACTTC. This gives the protein CAIRPGLAGSGEQYF. The chain couples TRBV10-3 to TRBJ2-7, with TRBD2 identical over 13 bases. J was trimmed by 7 bases and V by 6 bases; bases with no gene match: 9. The germline V gene encodes CDR1 ENHRY and CDR2 SYGVKD. The CDR3 has 15 residues.

The V gene is TRBV5-1, the J gene TRBJ2-2, with D perhaps matching TRBD2 (7 bases). The length of the CDR3 is 19 residues. CDR1 SGHRS and CDR2 YFSETQ come from the germline V gene. Trimming stripped 4 bases from V and 0 bases from J, with 22 bases between. As DNA, the CDR3 is TGCGCCAGCAGCACGGCTGGGGGGGGCAGTTCTGCGAACACCGGGGAGCTGTTTTTT. It yields the protein CASSTAGGGSSANTGELFF.

V usage is TRBV5-5 and J usage is TRBJ2-7; a possible D gene is TRBD2 (5 bases). Per germline, CDR1 SGHKS and CDR2 YYEKEE (reference sequence). The V and J ends lost 3 bases and 1 base respectively, with 14 bases between them. The CDR3 runs 15 residues. CDR3 coding DNA: TGTGCCAGCAGCTCAGCCTTTAGCGTGTCCTACGAGCAGTACTTC. Amino acid sequence: CASSSAFSVSYEQYF.

CDR3 protein: CASSFEIGTSGRVGETQYF. The CDR3 DNA follows: TGTGCCAGCAGTTTCGAAATCGGGACTAGCGGGAGGGTTGGGGAGACCCAGTACTTC. This chain links TRBV7-2 with TRBJ2-5; 16 bases map to TRBD2. From germline, CDR1 is SGHTA and CDR2 FQGNSA. Trimming removed 6 bases from V and 5 bases from J; junction bases left unmatched: 15. This CDR3 contains 19 residues. Full variable domain (missing parts from reference TRBV7-2 and TRBJ2-5): GAGVSQSPSNKVTEKGKDVELRCDPISGHTALYWYRQSLGQGLEFLIYFQGNSAPDKSGLPSDRFSAERTGGSVSTLTIQRTQQEDSAVYLCASSFEIGTSGRVGETQYFGPGTRLLVL.

The chain links TRBV30 to TRBJ1-5; D not resolved. The CDR3 length is 14 residues. Deletions cut 3 bases from V and 3 bases from J, with 12 bases between. Per the germline V gene, CDR1 is GTSNPN and CDR2 is SVGIG (reference sequence). The CDR3 spells CAWRSTLPNQPQHF. The CDR3, as DNA: TGTGCCTGGAGAAGTACACTACCCAATCAGCCCCAGCATTTT.

CDR3 nucleotide sequence: TGCAGTGCTAGCAGGGGCACTGAAGCTTTCTTT. Translation gives CSASRGTEAFF. The rearrangement joins TRBV20-1 to TRBJ1-1; a weak D match, TRBD1 (6 bases). This CDR3 contains 11 residues. Germline CDR1 DFQATT, CDR2 SNEGSKA (reference sequence). Trimming shortened V by 3 bases and J by 4 bases, and 6 bases separated the two germline ends.

This chain joins TRBV28 and TRBJ1-1; no reliable D call. This CDR3 contains 10 residues. Trimming shortened V by 8 bases and J by 6 bases, and 7 bases separated the two germline ends. Germline V gives CDR1 MDHEN, CDR2 SYDVKM. The CDR3 DNA reads as TGTGCCAGCCGGGGATCTGAAGCTTTCTTT. Protein sequence: CASRGSEAFF.

The chain is built from TRBV7-9 and TRBJ1-2; 7 positions match TRBD1. Germline CDR1 reads SEHNR; CDR2 reads FQNEAQ (reference sequence). Losses at the gene ends were 1 base for V and 4 bases for J; bases not matched to a gene: 6. This CDR3 has 15 amino acids. CDR3 nucleotide sequence: TGTGCCAGCAGCTTAGGACAGGGCCCCAGCTATGGCTACACCTTC. It yields the protein CASSLGQGPSYGYTF.

The rearrangement uses TRBV9 and TRBJ1-1, with D perhaps matching TRBD1 (5 bases). V lost 0 bases to trimming and J lost 5 bases, with 8 bases between them. CDR3 length equals 13 residues. Germline values: CDR1 SGDLS, CDR2 YYNGEE. The CDR3 loop reads CASSVEGRTEAFF. In DNA, the CDR3 is TGTGCCAGCAGCGTAGAGGGGCGGACTGAAGCTTTCTTT.

V gene TRBV6-1 combines with J gene TRBJ1-1; maybe TRBD1 (5 bases). V was cut by 2 bases and J by 4 bases, with 23 bases left in between. This CDR3 contains 18 residues. Germline CDR1 is MNHNS and CDR2 is SASEGT. CDR3 bases: TGTGCCAGCAGTGAAATCCCCCCCGCGGACACACAGAGCACTGAAGCTTTCTTT. Protein product: CASSEIPPADTQSTEAFF.